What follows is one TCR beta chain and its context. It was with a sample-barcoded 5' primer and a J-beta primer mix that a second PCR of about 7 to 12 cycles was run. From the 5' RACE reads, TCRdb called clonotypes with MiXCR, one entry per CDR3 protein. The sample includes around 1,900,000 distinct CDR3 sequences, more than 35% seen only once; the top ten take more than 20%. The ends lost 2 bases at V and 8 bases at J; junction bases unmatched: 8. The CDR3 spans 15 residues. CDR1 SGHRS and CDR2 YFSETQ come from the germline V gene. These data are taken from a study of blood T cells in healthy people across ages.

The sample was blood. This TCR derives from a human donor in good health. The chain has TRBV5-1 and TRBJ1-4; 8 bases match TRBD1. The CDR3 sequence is CASSLRTGSEEKLFF. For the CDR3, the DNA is TGCGCCAGCAGCTTAAGGACAGGGTCGGAGGAAAAACTGTTTTTT. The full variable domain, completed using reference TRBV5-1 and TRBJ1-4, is KAGVTQTPRYLIKTRGQQVTLSCSPISGHRSVSWYQQTPGQGLQFLFEYFSETQRNKGNFPGRFSGRQFSNSRSEMNVSTLELGDSALYLCASSLRTGSEEKLFFGSGTQLSVL.